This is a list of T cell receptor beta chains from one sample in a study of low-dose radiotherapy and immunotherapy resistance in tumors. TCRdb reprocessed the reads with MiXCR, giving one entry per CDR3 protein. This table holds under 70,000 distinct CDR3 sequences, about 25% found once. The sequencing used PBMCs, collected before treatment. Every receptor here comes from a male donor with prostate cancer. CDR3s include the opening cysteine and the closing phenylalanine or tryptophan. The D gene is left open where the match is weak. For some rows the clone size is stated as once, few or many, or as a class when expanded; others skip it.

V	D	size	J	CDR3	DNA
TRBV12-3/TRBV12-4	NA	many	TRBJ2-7	CASSLSRGASYEQYF	TGTGCCAGCAGTCTCAGCCGAGGGGCCTCCTACGAGCAGTACTTC
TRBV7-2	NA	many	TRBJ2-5	CASSFGLLETQYF	TGTGCCAGCAGCTTTGGCCTCTTAGAGACCCAGTACTTC
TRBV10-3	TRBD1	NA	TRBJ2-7	CAIRQGTSYEQYF	TGTGCCATCCGACAGGGCACCTCCTACGAGCAGTACTTC
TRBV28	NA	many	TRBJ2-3	CASRPPTDTQYF	TGTGCCAGCAGACCTCCCACAGATACGCAGTATTTT
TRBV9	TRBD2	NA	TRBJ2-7	CASSPGGGGEQYF	TGTGCCAGCAGCCCCGGGGGGGGCGGGGAGCAGTACTTC
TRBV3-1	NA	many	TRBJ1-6	CASSQDLPGPYNSPLHF	TGTGCCAGCAGCCAAGATCTCCCAGGCCCCTATAATTCACCCCTCCACTTT
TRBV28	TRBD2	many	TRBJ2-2	CASSLAGGPNTGELFF	TGTGCCAGCAGTCTAGCGGGAGGGCCGAACACCGGGGAGCTGTTTTTT
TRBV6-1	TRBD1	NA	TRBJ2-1	CASSESVGQGYNEQFF	TGTGCCAGCAGTGAATCCGTGGGACAGGGTTACAATGAGCAGTTCTTC
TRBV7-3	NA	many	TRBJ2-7	CASSLGPGTYEQYF	TGTGCCAGCAGCTTGGGTCCAGGGACCTACGAGCAGTACTTC
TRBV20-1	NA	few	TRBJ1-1	CSARPGGRDTEAFF	TGCAGTGCTAGGCCCGGGGGGAGGGACACTGAAGCTTTCTTT
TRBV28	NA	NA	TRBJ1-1	CASSWSSGSSEAFF	TGTGCCAGCAGTTGGAGTTCGGGCAGTAGTGAAGCTTTCTTT
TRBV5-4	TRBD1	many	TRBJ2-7	CASRPFDRAPEQYF	TGTGCCAGCAGACCTTTCGACAGGGCCCCCGAGCAGTACTTC
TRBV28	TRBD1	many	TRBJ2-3	CASSLDRVVGTQYF	TGTGCCAGCAGTTTGGACAGGGTGGTAGGTACGCAGTATTTT
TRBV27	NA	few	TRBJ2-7	CASSLSILYEQYF	TGTGCCAGCAGTTTATCCATACTCTACGAGCAGTACTTC
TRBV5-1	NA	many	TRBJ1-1	CASSKGAGSTEAFF	TGCGCCAGTAGCAAGGGTGCAGGGAGCACTGAAGCTTTCTTT
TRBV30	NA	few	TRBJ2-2	CAWSLGRTYTGELFF	TGTGCCTGGAGTCTGGGGAGGACCTACACCGGGGAGCTGTTTTTT
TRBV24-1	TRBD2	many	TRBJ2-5	CATSFDSGGPQETQYF	TGTGCCACCAGTTTTGATAGCGGGGGCCCACAAGAGACCCAGTACTTC
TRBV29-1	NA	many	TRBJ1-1	CSVLGGSSTEAFF	TGCAGCGTTCTGGGAGGGAGCAGTACTGAAGCTTTCTTT
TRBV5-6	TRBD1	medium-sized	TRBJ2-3	CASSRGQGGTTDTQYF	TGTGCCAGCAGTCGGGGACAGGGGGGGACCACAGATACGCAGTATTTT
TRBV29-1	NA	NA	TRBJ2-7	CSVEVRYEQYF	TGCAGCGTTGAGGTCCGATACGAGCAGTACTTC
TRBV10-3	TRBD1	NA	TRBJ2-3	CATTDRGTDTQYF	TGTGCCACTACAGACAGGGGCACAGATACGCAGTATTTT
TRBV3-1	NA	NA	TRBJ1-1	CASSQGTVNTEAFF	TGTGCCAGCAGCCAAGGGACAGTCAACACTGAAGCTTTCTTT
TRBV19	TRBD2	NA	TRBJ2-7	CASTGTSGRSDPYEQYF	TGTGCCAGCACCGGGACTAGCGGACGAAGTGATCCCTACGAGCAGTACTTC
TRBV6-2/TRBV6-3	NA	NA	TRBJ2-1	CASMRGRGRVDEQFF	TGTGCCAGCATGAGGGGCAGGGGAAGAGTTGATGAGCAGTTCTTC
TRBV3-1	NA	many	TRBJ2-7	CASSPTVSSLEQYF	TGTGCCAGCAGCCCGACAGTCTCCTCGCTCGAGCAGTACTTC
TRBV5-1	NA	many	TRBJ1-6	CASSLGDRSPLHF	TGCGCCAGCAGCCTGGGTGATAGGTCACCCCTCCACTTT
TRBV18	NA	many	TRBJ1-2	CASSPAGTYGYTF	TGTGCCAGCTCACCTGCCGGGACCTATGGCTACACCTTC
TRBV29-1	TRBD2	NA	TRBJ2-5	CSVGKTSVGWETQYF	TGCAGCGTTGGGAAGACTAGCGTGGGTTGGGAGACCCAGTACTTC
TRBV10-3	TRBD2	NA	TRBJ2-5	CAISDPGLAGEETQYF	TGTGCCATCAGCGACCCGGGACTAGCGGGAGAAGAGACCCAGTACTTC
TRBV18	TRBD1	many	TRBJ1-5	CASSDGTGREQPQHF	TGTGCCAGCTCAGACGGGACAGGGCGTGAACAGCCCCAGCATTTT
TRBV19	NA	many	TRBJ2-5	CASSIEGSWGRGGETQYF	TGTGCCAGTAGTATAGAAGGAAGTTGGGGCAGGGGTGGGGAGACCCAGTACTTC
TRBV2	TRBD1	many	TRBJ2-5	CASSEIGTGAETQYF	TGTGCCAGCAGTGAAATCGGGACAGGGGCGGAGACCCAGTACTTC
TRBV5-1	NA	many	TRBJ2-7	CASMGSTSAYEQYF	TGCGCCAGCATGGGGAGTACGTCGGCATACGAGCAGTACTTC
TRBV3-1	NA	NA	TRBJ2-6	CASSQGGSGANVLTF	TGTGCCAGCAGCCAAGGTGGGTCTGGGGCCAACGTCCTGACTTTC
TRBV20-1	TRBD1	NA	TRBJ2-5	CSALTGYEDQETQYF	TGCAGTGCTTTGACAGGGTATGAGGACCAAGAGACCCAGTACTTC
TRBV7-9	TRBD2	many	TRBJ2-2	CASSTSGRGSTGELFF	TGTGCCAGCAGCACTAGCGGGAGAGGGTCCACCGGGGAGCTGTTTTTT
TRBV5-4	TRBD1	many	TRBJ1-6	CASSTDPGTGKGSPLHF	TGTGCCAGCAGCACCGATCCCGGGACAGGAAAAGGATCACCCCTCCACTTT
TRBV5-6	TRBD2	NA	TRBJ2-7	CASSEEGSGKRGEQYF	TGTGCCAGCAGCGAAGAAGGTAGCGGGAAAAGAGGCGAGCAGTACTTC
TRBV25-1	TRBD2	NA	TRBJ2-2	CASSDWPSGNTGELFF	TGTGCCAGCAGTGATTGGCCTAGCGGAAACACCGGGGAGCTGTTTTTT
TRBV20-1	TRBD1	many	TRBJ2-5	CSAYRGQGGETQYF	TGCAGTGCTTACCGGGGACAGGGGGGGGAGACCCAGTACTTC
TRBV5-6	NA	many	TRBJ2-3	CASSLDRAADTQYF	TGTGCCAGCAGCTTGGACAGGGCCGCAGATACGCAGTATTTT
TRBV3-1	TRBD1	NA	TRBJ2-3	CASRHGTGDTQYF	TGTGCCAGCAGACATGGGACAGGGGATACGCAGTATTTT
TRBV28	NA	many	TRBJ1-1	CASSQTGRRGEAFF	TGTGCCAGCAGTCAAACGGGCCGACGGGGTGAAGCTTTCTTT
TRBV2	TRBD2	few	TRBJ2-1	CASSQAGGGPNEQFF	TGTGCCAGCAGTCAAGCGGGAGGGGGACCCAATGAGCAGTTCTTC
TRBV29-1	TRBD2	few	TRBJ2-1	CSVGSSGATFGEQFF	TGCAGCGTTGGTTCTAGCGGAGCCACTTTCGGTGAGCAGTTCTTC
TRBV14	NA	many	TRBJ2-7	CASSRGLTYSYEQYF	TGTGCCAGCAGCCGAGGACTAACCTACTCCTACGAGCAGTACTTC
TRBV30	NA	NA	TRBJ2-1	CAWSTRVF	TGTGCCTGGAGTACTCGTGTCTTC